These 4 T cell receptor beta chains came from one sample sequenced in a study of T cell changes during pregnancy in multiple sclerosis. Generated by immunoSEQ multiplex PCR, the TCRdb table keeps only in-frame clones and is missing some. The table has about 73,000 clones, roughly 92% seen once. This sample comprised peripheral blood, obtained in the second trimester of pregnancy. The receptors were gathered from a female donor in good health, enrolled as a control in a pregnancy study.

The chain has TRBV28 and TRBJ1-2; D might be TRBD1 (5 bases). Germline CDR1 reads MDHEN; CDR2 reads SYDVKM. Deletions cut 5 bases from V and 8 bases from J, with 18 bases between. The CDR3 is made up of 14 amino acids. The CDR3 spells CASSIRGKTWGYTF. CDR3 DNA sequence: TGTGCCAGCAGTATTCGGGGGAAGACGTGGGGCTACACCTTC.

The chain recombines TRBV4-3 with TRBJ1-4; no definite D call. This CDR3 comprises 14 residues. In germline, CDR1 is LGHNA, CDR2 YSLEER. V was pared by 3 bases and J by 8 bases, with 13 bases between. CDR3 DNA: TGCGCCAGCAGCCAGTATCAGAGAGGGGAAAAACTGTTTTTT. Translating it yields CASSQYQRGEKLFF.

The gene calls are TRBV7-2 and TRBJ2-1; D possibly corresponds to TRBD2 (6 bases). Germline V gene sequence: CDR1 SGHTA, CDR2 FQGNSA. The CDR3 contains 15 residues. The V end was cut by 3 bases, the J end by 0 bases, with 9 bases between. CDR3 sequence: CASSFGRGSYNEQFF. CDR3 bases: TGTGCCAGCAGCTTCGGGAGAGGCTCCTACAATGAGCAGTTCTTC.

V usage is TRBV27 and J usage is TRBJ1-5; D might be TRBD1 (6 bases). V was trimmed by 2 bases and J by 2 bases, leaving 10 bases between them. Germline CDR1 and CDR2: MNHEY and SMNVEV (reference sequence). The CDR3 sequence is 15 residues long. CDR3 nucleotide sequence: TGTGCCAGCAGTTTAGGGGGCACTGGCAATCAGCCCCAGCATTTT. It specifies CASSLGGTGNQPQHF.